The 28 T cell receptor beta chains given below trace back to one sample, sequenced in a study of blood T cell repertoires in COVID-19. Profiled with immunoSEQ multiplex PCR; TCRdb holds only in-frame clones, not every one. The sample lists about 140,000 clones; roughly 81% were seen once. Sequencing used PBMCs or T cells enriched from blood (not recorded which). The receptors here all came from a woman aged 50 to 60 with acute COVID-19.

This clone appeared once. This chain joins TRBV23-1 and TRBJ2-5; TRBD2 aligns across 7 bases. TRBV23-1 is given ORF status, its function remaining uncertain. This CDR3 is built from 14 residues. V was pared by 4 bases and J by 5 bases, with 7 bases of the junction left unmatched. CDR3 in amino acids: CASSPRLAWETQYF. The CDR3 DNA is TGCGCCAGCAGTCCCAGACTAGCTTGGGAGACCCAGTACTTC.

The chain carries TRBV25-1 and TRBJ1-2; D is perhaps TRBD1 (5 bases). Germline lookup yields CDR1 MGHDK and CDR2 SYGVNS. V was cut by 5 bases and J by 8 bases, with 15 bases left in between. This CDR3 contains 13 residues. The CDR3 spells CASSSQGSLGYTF. The CDR3 DNA reads as TGTGCCAGCAGTTCCCAGGGTAGTTTGGGCTACACCTTC.

The V call is TRBV10-2, the J call TRBJ2-5; no firm D call. Germline-derived CDR1 and CDR2 are WSHSY and SAAADI. Trimming removed 2 bases at V and 4 bases at J, with 11 bases between. The CDR3 consists of 14 residues. The CDR3 DNA reads TGCGCCAGCAGTGAGATGGCCCGAGGAGAGACCCAGTACTTC. Encoded protein: CASSEMARGETQYF.

The rearrangement joins TRBV7-9 to TRBJ2-7, with D uncertain. The germline V and J ends were trimmed by 0 bases and 3 bases, with 9 bases remaining between them. CDR1 SEHNR and CDR2 FQNEAQ come from the germline V gene (reference sequence). The CDR3 is 14 amino acids. The CDR3 DNA reads TGTGCCAGCAGCTTAGCGCCCCTAAACTACGAGCAGTACTTC. This encodes CASSLAPLNYEQYF.

This chain joins TRBV29-1 and TRBJ1-2, with D perhaps TRBD1 (6 bases). V was cut by 7 bases and J by 4 bases, with 16 bases left in between. The CDR3 is made up of 13 amino acids. Germline values: CDR1 SQVTM, CDR2 ANQGSEA. The CDR3: CSATPQGLYGYTF. The CDR3 DNA reads TGCAGCGCCACACCACAGGGCCTCTATGGCTACACCTTC.

This clone was seen just once. The chain recombines TRBV5-1 with TRBJ2-7; maybe TRBD1 (6 bases). Trimming took off 7 bases at V and 1 base at J, with 15 bases between the two ends. CDR1 is SGHRS, CDR2 YFSETQ, per germline. CDR3 length equals 14 residues. Written as DNA, the CDR3 is TGCGCCAGCGCCCCCCAGGGACATTCCTACGAGCAGTACTTC. Protein product: CASAPQGHSYEQYF.

This clone was seen a single time. This chain uses TRBV28 with TRBJ1-2, with 10 bases lining up with TRBD1. Trimming at V came to 5 bases and at J to 4 bases, leaving 7 bases not matched to a gene. CDR1 MDHEN and CDR2 SYDVKM come from the germline V gene. CDR3 size: 15 residues. The CDR3 DNA sequence: TGTGCCAGCAGTGCCGGGACAGGGGCTCTCTATGGCTACACCTTC. Translating gives CASSAGTGALYGYTF.

The gene calls are TRBV7-9 and TRBJ2-2; 10 bases match TRBD2. CDR3 length: 17 amino acids. The V gene's germline CDR1 is SEHNR and CDR2 FQNEAQ (reference sequence). The J segment lost 3 bases and the V segment lost 4 bases, leaving 8 bases of the junction unmatched. The CDR3 DNA is TGTGCCAGCAGCTCCCCTCGCGGACTAGCGGACACCGGGGAGCTGTTTTTT. This codes for CASSSPRGLADTGELFF.

V gene TRBV6-5 combines with J gene TRBJ2-1; 7 positions agree with TRBD1. CDR1 and CDR2 (germline): MNHEY, SVGAGI. With V trimmed by 7 bases and J by 6 bases, 12 bases remained unmatched. The CDR3 runs to 15 residues. CDR3 bases: TGTGCCAGCACCTCCCTCCTACAGGGGTCCAATGAGCAGTTCTTC. As protein: CASTSLLQGSNEQFF.

The chain recombines TRBV27 with TRBJ1-2; 9 bases are shared with TRBD1. Per germline, CDR1 MNHEY and CDR2 SMNVEV (reference sequence). V was clipped by 6 bases and J by 7 bases; unmatched bases: 9. The CDR3 is made up of 14 amino acids. CDR3 residues: CASSPGTGMGGYTF. The CDR3 DNA reads TGTGCCAGCAGCCCCGGGACAGGGATGGGTGGCTACACCTTC.

This chain connects TRBV2 to TRBJ1-5; 8 positions match TRBD1. V gave up 6 bases and J gave up 7 bases; unmatched junction bases: 11. CDR3 length: 15 amino acids. The germline V gene has CDR1 SNHLY and CDR2 FYNNEI. The CDR3 loop reads CASRPWTGREQPQHF. The CDR3 nucleotides are TGTGCCAGCAGACCCTGGACAGGGAGAGAACAGCCCCAGCATTTT.

The DNA for the CDR3 is TGCGCCAGCAGCTTACAGGAGAACGGGGAGCTGTTTTTT. This codes for CASSLQENGELFF. The chain is built from TRBV5-1 and TRBJ2-2; TRBD1 is a possible D gene (5 bases). The V gene lost 2 bases and the J gene lost 7 bases, with 9 bases spanning the gap. Germline CDR1 is SGHRS and CDR2 is YFSETQ. This CDR3 has 13 residues.

The chain employs TRBV7-2 and TRBJ1-4, with 9 bases fitting TRBD1. J gave up 6 bases and V 3 bases, and 5 bases lay outside the gene matches. The CDR3 is made up of 15 amino acids. CDR1 and CDR2 from the germline V gene are SGHTA and FQGNSA. As DNA, the CDR3 is TGTGCCAGCAGCTTCACGGGACAGGGCTATGAAAAACTGTTTTTT. It specifies CASSFTGQGYEKLFF.

The chain combines TRBV5-1 with TRBJ2-7; the D gene is possibly TRBD1 (5 bases). CDR3 length: 14 residues. Deletions cut 4 bases from V and 6 bases from J, with 17 bases between. Germline values: CDR1 SGHRS, CDR2 YFSETQ. CDR3 DNA: TGCGCCAGCAGCCCACGGACATCCAAGTCCGAGCAGTACTTC. Protein product: CASSPRTSKSEQYF. Looking up the rest from reference TRBV5-1 and TRBJ2-7 gives the full variable domain: KAGVTQTPRYLIKTRGQQVTLSCSPISGHRSVSWYQQTPGQGLQFLFEYFSETQRNKGNFPGRFSGRQFSNSRSEMNVSTLELGDSALYLCASSPRTSKSEQYFGPGTRLTVT.

The V gene is TRBV18, the J gene TRBJ2-1; perhaps TRBD2 as D (6 bases). Trimming cost V 4 bases and J 7 bases, with 14 bases left between them. The CDR3 covers 14 residues. Germline-derived CDR1 and CDR2 are KGHSH and LQKENI. CDR3 sequence: CASSRVGSRNEQFF. DNA for the CDR3: TGTGCCAGCTCACGGGTCGGGAGTCGTAATGAGCAGTTCTTC.

The chain has TRBV5-1 and TRBJ2-6, with 9 positions matching TRBD1. V shed 7 bases, J shed 0 bases, and the junction held 11 bases outside the gene matches. The CDR3 runs to 18 residues. The germline V gene has CDR1 SGHRS and CDR2 YFSETQ. CDR3 DNA: TGCGCCAGCCGAACAGGGGGCGACCTTCCCTCTGGGGCCAACGTCCTGACTTTC. Protein: CASRTGGDLPSGANVLTF.

V usage is TRBV19 and J usage is TRBJ1-3; 7 bases line up with TRBD1. V shed 4 bases, J shed 2 bases, and the junction held 5 bases outside the gene matches. This CDR3 spans 15 amino acids. Germline values: CDR1 LNHDA, CDR2 SQIVND (reference sequence). CDR3 DNA: TGTGCCAGTAGTAGGGCAGGGGGAGCTGGAAACACCATATATTTT. Translation: CASSRAGGAGNTIYF.

This chain uses TRBV27 with TRBJ1-2; D not certain. Germline V gene data show CDR1 as MNHEY and CDR2 as SMNVEV (reference sequence). Trimming pared 0 bases from V and 1 base from J, leaving 6 bases between. The CDR3 runs to 14 residues. In DNA, the CDR3 is TGTGCCAGCAGTTTATCTGGACTTAACTATGGCTACACCTTC. Protein product: CASSLSGLNYGYTF.

The V gene is TRBV9, the J gene TRBJ2-5; the D gene is possibly TRBD2 (6 bases). V was trimmed by 2 bases and J by 5 bases, leaving 13 bases between them. There are 14 residues in the CDR3. Germline V gene data show CDR1 as SGDLS and CDR2 as YYNGEE. The DNA of the CDR3 is TGTGCCAGCAGCGTGGGAGGCGAACCGGAGACCCAGTACTTC. It is translated as CASSVGGEPETQYF.

This sequence joins TRBV15 and TRBJ2-5, with TRBD1 identical over 7 bases. Trimming cost V 4 bases and J 2 bases; bases outside gene matches: 13. This CDR3 comprises 17 residues. CDR1 and CDR2 (germline): LNHNV, YYDKDF (reference sequence). CDR3 loop: CATSTPLQGEYQETQYF. In nucleotides, the CDR3 is TGTGCCACCAGCACCCCCTTGCAGGGGGAATATCAAGAGACCCAGTACTTC.

The DNA for the CDR3 is TGTGCCAGCAGCAGGGACAGTCAAAGGGGGCAGTACTTC. Amino acid sequence: CASSRDSQRGQYF. The V gene is TRBV6-5, the J gene TRBJ2-7, with 7 bases matching TRBD1. This CDR3 spans 13 amino acids. The J segment lost 9 bases and the V segment lost 6 bases, leaving 11 bases of the junction unmatched. In germline, CDR1 is MNHEY, CDR2 SVGAGI.

V is TRBV30 and J is TRBJ1-2; D gene unclear. CDR1 and CDR2 from the germline V gene are GTSNPN and SVGIG (reference sequence). This CDR3 comprises 12 residues. V was clipped by 4 bases and J by 4 bases, with 10 bases between them. The CDR3 sequence is CAWTSVGYGYTF. In DNA, the CDR3 is TGTGCCTGGACTTCGGTTGGCTATGGCTACACCTTC. The entire variable domain, with the rest obtained from reference TRBV30 and TRBJ1-2, is as follows: SQTIHQWPATLVQPVGSPLSLECTVEGTSNPNLYWYRQAAGRGLQLLFYSVGIGQISSEVPQNLSASRPQDRQFILSSKKLLLSDSGFYLCAWTSVGYGYTFGSGTRLTVV.

This clone showed up just a few times. The chain's CDR3 is CASRGGNYGYTF. CDR3 DNA: TGTGCCAGCCGCGGCGGGAACTATGGCTACACCTTC. V usage is TRBV25-1 and J usage is TRBJ1-2; D unresolved. Germline V CDR1 and CDR2: MGHDK, SYGVNS. The CDR3 totals 12 residues. V was pared by 8 bases and J by 2 bases, with 9 bases between.

This rearrangement joins TRBV6-1 to TRBJ1-1; unclear D gene. CDR3 size: 13 residues. Trimming removed 3 bases at V and 10 bases at J, with 15 bases between. Germline assignment: CDR1 MNHNS and CDR2 SASEGT. The CDR3 loop is CASSEVILVGAFF. CDR3 nucleotides: TGTGCCAGCAGTGAGGTGATCCTAGTCGGAGCTTTCTTT.

V is TRBV4-2 and J is TRBJ2-2; 9 bases agree with TRBD2. Per germline, CDR1 LGHNA and CDR2 YNFKEQ. V lost 1 base and J lost 5; bases outside the gene matches: 5. CDR3 length equals 16 residues. As DNA, the CDR3 is TGTGCCAGCAGCCAAGCTAGCGGGGTGGGGACCGGGGAGCTGTTTTTT. Its protein product is CASSQASGVGTGELFF.

The genes are TRBV4-1 and TRBJ1-4, with D maybe TRBD1 (6 bases). There are 16 residues in the CDR3. Germline-derived CDR1 and CDR2 are MGHRA and YSYEKL. V was clipped by 4 bases and J by 8 bases, with 20 bases between them. The CDR3 bases are TGCGCCAGCAGCCCCGGACGCGGGGGCTTTGGAGAAAAACTGTTTTTT. Residues: CASSPGRGGFGEKLFF.

The rearrangement joins TRBV9 to TRBJ1-3; D possibly corresponds to TRBD1 (5 bases). Germline V lookup: CDR1 SGDLS, CDR2 YYNGEE. This CDR3 contains 13 residues. V lost 8 bases to trimming and J lost 2 bases, with 11 bases between them. The CDR3 nucleotides read TGTGCCAGTCAGGGTTGGGCTGGAAACACCATATATTTT. Translating gives CASQGWAGNTIYF.

The chain carries TRBV5-1 and TRBJ1-4; 9 bases align to TRBD1. This CDR3 is 18 amino acids long. J lost 2 bases, V lost 4 bases, and 12 bases had no gene match. The V gene's germline CDR1 is SGHRS and CDR2 YFSETQ. The CDR3 DNA sequence: TGCGCCAGCAGCCTCGGCCGGGACAGGGCACGGACTAATGAAAAACTGTTTTTT. Translation: CASSLGRDRARTNEKLFF.